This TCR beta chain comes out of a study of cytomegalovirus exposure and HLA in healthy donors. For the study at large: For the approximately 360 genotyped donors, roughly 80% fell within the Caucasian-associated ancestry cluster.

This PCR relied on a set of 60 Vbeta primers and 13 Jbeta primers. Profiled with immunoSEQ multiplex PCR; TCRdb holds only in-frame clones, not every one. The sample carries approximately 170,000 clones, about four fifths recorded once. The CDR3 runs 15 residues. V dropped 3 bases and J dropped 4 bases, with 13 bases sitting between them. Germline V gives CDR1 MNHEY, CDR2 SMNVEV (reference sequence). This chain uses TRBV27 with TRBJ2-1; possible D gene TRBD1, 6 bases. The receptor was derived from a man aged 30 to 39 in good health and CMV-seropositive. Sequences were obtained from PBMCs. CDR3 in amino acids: CASSFLDSYYNEQFF. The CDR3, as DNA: TGTGCCAGCAGTTTCTTGGACAGCTATTACAATGAGCAGTTCTTC.